This T cell receptor beta chain was recorded in a study of blood T cell repertoires in COVID-19 (dated by TCRdb to about 2020). Regarding the research as a whole: Samples covering the acute and convalescent phases of COVID-19 were provided by collaborators in the United States, Italy and Spain. The prospective study material was composed of cDNA or gDNA derived from T cells, B-cell-depleted T cells, or PBMCs. Subjects who had been exposed to COVID-19, were actively infected with it, or had recovered from it provided the deeply sampled blood TCRbeta repertoires that made up the dataset. The repertoires were released in a freely available public database intended as a resource for research on the immune response to SARS-CoV-2. Samples were obtained from the ongoing ImmuneRACE study (first 160 participants) and from some 1,200 subjects provided by 6 global collaborators. A de-identified subject ID, COVID-19 status, age in years and sex were almost always included in the sample metadata. Where available, HLA class I and class II types were taken from metadata supplied by the sample provider and were not determined by assay-based typing.

The collaborating institutions used their own protocols to collect whole blood in K2EDTA tubes. For TCRbeta analysis, collaborator samples were shipped as frozen whole blood, as isolated PBMCs, or as DNA extracted from either sample type. As to this clone: The clone's antigen remains unknown. No base qualities exist here, and no much larger clone lies one base off it.

TCRbeta CDR3 regions were amplified from genomic DNA by means of the immunoSEQ Assay, a bias-controlled multiplex PCR. The authors' analysis ran thus. The number of nucleated cells in each sample was estimated from the amplification of reference gene primers within the assay. To quantify the absolute abundance of each unique TCRbeta CDR3 rearrangement, sequence reads were collapsed and filtered. Productive Simpson clonality was computed per sample as the square root of Simpson's diversity index over productive rearrangements. In TCRdb, the immuneACCESS table is reduced to in-frame sequences with V and J assigned. These tables do not hold every clone; where another copy was compared, an unresolved V gene accounts for under half, and the others remain unexplained. That table supplies the V and J calls and clone size; D and trimming were determined from the DNA. The sample table contains some 250,000 clones; only one count was recorded for 85% to 90% of them. 5.5% to 9% of the sample lies in the top ten.

The study at large found these results: How much clinical and demographic metadata was included differed by source and by participant, and the metadata was provided uncurated.

CDR1 and CDR2, per the germline V gene (reference sequence), are LGHDT and YNNKEL. At the junction V is shortened by 0 bases and J by 5 bases; bases outside the gene matches: 8. The CDR3, from cysteine to phenylalanine, totals 16 residues. Only CDR3 DNA is held: 48 bases, read in frame from base 1. The receptor was isolated from a woman aged 70-85 years with active or convalescent COVID-19. The rearrangement joined TRBV3-1 (or the pseudogene TRBV3-2) to TRBJ2-5; TRBD2 lines up with 8 middle nucleotides. Sequencing was carried out using peripheral blood. The DNA reads as follows: TGTGCCAGCAGCCAAGATAGAGCGGGGGCTAGGGAGACCCAGTACTTC. The translation is CASSQDRAGARETQYF.